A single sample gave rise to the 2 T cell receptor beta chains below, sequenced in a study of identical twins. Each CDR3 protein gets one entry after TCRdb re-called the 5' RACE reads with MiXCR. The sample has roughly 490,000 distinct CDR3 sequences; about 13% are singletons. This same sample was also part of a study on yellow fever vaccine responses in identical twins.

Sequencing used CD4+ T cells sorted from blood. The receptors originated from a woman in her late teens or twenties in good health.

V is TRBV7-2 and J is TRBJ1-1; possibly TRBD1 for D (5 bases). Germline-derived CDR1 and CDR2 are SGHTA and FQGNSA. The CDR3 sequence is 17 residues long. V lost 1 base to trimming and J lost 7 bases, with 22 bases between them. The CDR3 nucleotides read TGTGCCAGCAGCTTAGGTGTTGGGTCAGGGACCCTAGATGAAGCTTTCTTT. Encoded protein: CASSLGVGSGTLDEAFF.

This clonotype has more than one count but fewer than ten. The CDR3 nucleotides are TGTGCCAGCAGAATCGGAAGCGGTGATACCTACGAGCAGTACTTC. Translation gives CASRIGSGDTYEQYF. The V gene is TRBV28, the J gene TRBJ2-7, with a possible D match to TRBD2 (5 bases). The CDR3 extends over 15 amino acids. V lost 6 bases, J lost 2 bases, and 17 bases lay in between. CDR1 MDHEN and CDR2 SYDVKM come from the germline V gene. Full variable domain (outside the CDR3, taken from reference TRBV28 and TRBJ2-7): DVKVTQSSRYLVKRTGEKVFLECVQDMDHENMFWYRQDPGLGLRLIYFSYDVKMKEKGDIPEGYSVSREKKERFSLILESASTNQTSMYLCASRIGSGDTYEQYFGPGTRLTVT.